This T cell receptor (beta chain) stems from a study of blood T cells in healthy people across ages. Points from the study as a whole: Diversity estimates from one million T cells were considered underestimates.

Total RNA was extracted at no less than 5 micrograms per sample. The CDR3 has 15 residues. The germline V gene has CDR1 DFQATT and CDR2 SNEGSKA (reference sequence). V trimming: 6 bases; J trimming: 4 bases; junction bases outside the gene matches: 12. A second roughly 7 to 12 cycle PCR used barcoded and J-beta primers. One entry per CDR3 protein, called by TCRdb with MiXCR from the 5' RACE reads. The repertoire consists of 800,000 to 950,000 distinct CDR3 sequences, with 25% to 30% occurring once and the leading ten covering 10%. This clonotype was observed a handful of times. Its antigen is unknown. The same data also contributed to another study, on T cells of mothers and their children.

This receptor was obtained from a woman between 40 and 50 years old in good health. V gene TRBV20-1 combines with J gene TRBJ2-5, with 9 bases identical to TRBD2. Material: blood. CDR3 loop: CSAKGGSGRLETQYF. In DNA form, the CDR3 reads TGCAGTGCCAAGGGGGGAAGCGGGAGGTTAGAGACCCAGTACTTC.